These 25 T cell receptor beta chains were sequenced from one sample in a study of shared clonotypes between healthy human individuals. Some clones are missing from TCRdb's copy, which holds only in-frame ones; the method was immunoSEQ multiplex PCR. The sample shows millions of clones, just over 90% of them seen only once. Sample: naive CD4+ T cells sorted from blood. Subset reported: CD45RA+ positively selected. The receptors were gathered from a man aged 18 to 29 in good health.

The rearrangement joins TRBV28 to TRBJ2-7, with a tentative D call TRBD1 (6 bases). Germline CDR1 MDHEN, CDR2 SYDVKM. This CDR3 is 14 amino acids long. V lost 4 bases, J lost 0 bases, and 10 bases lay in between. The CDR3 nucleotides are TGTGCCAGCAGTTCGCAGGGGATCTCCTACGAGCAGTACTTC. This sequence encodes CASSSQGISYEQYF.

This chain links TRBV18 with TRBJ1-1; TRBD1 matches 9 bases. Unmatched junction bases numbered 15, after V lost 8 bases and J lost 8 bases. Germline CDR1 reads KGHSH; CDR2 reads LQKENI. The CDR3 spans 15 residues. The CDR3 bases are TGTGCCAGCAAACCCCCTTCGGGACAGGGATCGGAAGCTTTCTTT. Translated, it gives CASKPPSGQGSEAFF.

This clone appeared once. The rearrangement uses TRBV6-5 and TRBJ1-2, with TRBD1 identical over 7 bases. This CDR3 contains 14 residues. Trimming took 6 bases from V and 4 from J; bases not matched to a gene: 8. Germline loops: CDR1 MNHEY, CDR2 SVGAGI. CDR3 nucleotides: TGTGCCAGCAGGAAAGGACAGGTGTCCTATGGCTACACCTTC. Its protein is CASRKGQVSYGYTF.

With respect to this clone: The junction departs from germline at one end; a sequencing error may be responsible. The CDR3 loop is CASSLAQGQGTSF. The CDR3 nucleotides are TGCGCCAGCAGCTTGGCCCAAGGACAGGGTACCTCCTTT. The rearrangement uses TRBV5-1 and TRBJ1-1, with 8 bases that match TRBD1. The germline CDR1 and CDR2 sequences are SGHRS and YFSETQ. The CDR3 totals 13 residues.

This clone was observed a single time. This chain uses TRBV10-3 with TRBJ1-2; tentative D call: TRBD1 (6 bases). V lost 2 bases and J 4 bases, leaving 8 bases between the germline ends. CDR1 is ENHRY and CDR2 is SYGVKD in the germline V gene. CDR3 length: 13 amino acids. For the CDR3, the DNA is TGTGCCATCAGTGAGACAGGGCCCTATGGCTACACCTTC. This translates into CAISETGPYGYTF.

The rearrangement uses TRBV19 and TRBJ1-3; no reliable D call. V was trimmed by 3 bases and J by 0 bases, leaving 6 bases between them. Looked up from germline, CDR1 is LNHDA and CDR2 is SQIVND (reference sequence). The CDR3 consists of 14 residues. CDR3 loop: CASSIVSSGNTIYF. The CDR3 DNA sequence: TGTGCCAGTAGTATTGTATCCTCTGGAAACACCATATATTTT.

The chain links TRBV9 to TRBJ1-2; unclear D gene. This CDR3 is built from 14 residues. Germline lookup yields CDR1 SGDLS and CDR2 YYNGEE. Trimming cost V 1 base and J 3 bases, with 10 bases left between them. For the CDR3, the DNA is TGTGCCAGCAGCGTAAAGGGATCGGACTATGGCTACACCTTC. Amino acids: CASSVKGSDYGYTF.

V and J are TRBV6-1 and TRBJ1-1; no firm D call. The CDR3 is made up of 15 amino acids. Looked up from germline, CDR1 is MNHNS and CDR2 is SASEGT. The germline V and J ends were trimmed by 2 bases and 0 bases, with 10 bases remaining between them. The CDR3 here is CASSERSALNTEAFF. CDR3 sequence (DNA): TGTGCCAGCAGTGAAAGGTCAGCCTTGAACACTGAAGCTTTCTTT.

V and J are TRBV6-5 and TRBJ1-5; D is ambiguous. V shed 2 bases and J shed 0 bases, with 8 bases lying between them. CDR1 is MNHEY, CDR2 SVGAGI, per germline. The CDR3 has 15 residues. CDR3 nucleotide sequence: TGTGCCAGCAGTTACGGTTGGGGTAGCAATCAGCCCCAGCATTTT. This sequence encodes CASSYGWGSNQPQHF.

J is TRBJ2-5 and V is TRBV4-2; tentatively, D is TRBD1 (6 bases). This CDR3 contains 15 residues. Trimming removed 2 bases at V and 1 base at J, with 11 bases between. The germline V gene encodes CDR1 LGHNA and CDR2 YNFKEQ. The CDR3 here is CASSQSRGLQETQYF. As DNA, the CDR3 is TGTGCCAGCAGCCAATCCAGGGGCCTCCAAGAGACCCAGTACTTC.

The chain employs TRBV20-1 and TRBJ1-4; 8 nucleotides agree with TRBD1. CDR1 and CDR2 from the germline V gene are DFQATT and SNEGSKA (reference sequence). The CDR3 is 11 residues long. J was trimmed by 15 bases and V by 8 bases; bases with no gene match: 11. The CDR3 spells CSSPRDRLMFF. Here the CDR3 DNA reads TGCAGTAGCCCAAGGGACAGGTTGATGTTTTTT.

The chain joins TRBV10-3 to TRBJ2-7; 10 bases agree with TRBD2. The V gene's germline CDR1 is ENHRY and CDR2 SYGVKD. CDR3 size: 16 residues. Losses at the gene ends were 6 bases for V and 2 bases for J; bases not matched to a gene: 10. CDR3 nucleotide sequence: TGTGCCATCAGCCCGGCCGGGACTAGCGCAGCCTACGAGCAGTACTTC. Its translation is CAISPAGTSAAYEQYF.

For the CDR3, the DNA is TGTGCCAGCTCGCAGGGGATGGCGGTCACCGGGGAGCTGTTTTTT. This codes for CASSQGMAVTGELFF. The rearrangement uses TRBV18 and TRBJ2-2; a possible D gene is TRBD1 (6 bases). CDR3 size: 15 residues. The V gene's germline CDR1 is KGHSH and CDR2 LQKENI. V lost 6 bases and J lost 4, with 15 bases in between.

The genes are TRBV4-1 and TRBJ1-5; the match to TRBD1 covers 8 bases. Germline CDR1 and CDR2: MGHRA and YSYEKL. V lost 0 bases to trimming and J lost 6 bases; unmatched junction nucleotides: 1. There are 14 residues in the CDR3. CDR3 bases: TGCGCCAGCAGCCAAGACAGGGGGCTTCAGCCCCAGCATTTT. Translation: CASSQDRGLQPQHF.

This chain connects TRBV2 to TRBJ2-7, with D uncertain. In germline, CDR1 is SNHLY, CDR2 FYNNEI. Between the trimmed V and J ends, which lost 3 bases and 7 bases, there was a span of 16 bases. This CDR3 has 14 amino acids. The DNA for the CDR3 is TGTGCCAGCAGTGACCCCCCGGTTGCAGAAGAGCAGTACTTC. This codes for CASSDPPVAEEQYF.

The V gene is TRBV6-6, the J gene TRBJ2-1; tentative D call: TRBD1 (5 bases). V gave up 9 bases and J gave up 0 bases, with 15 bases separating them. The CDR3 length is 15 residues. Germline V gene lookup returns CDR1 MNHNY and CDR2 SVGAGI (reference sequence). The CDR3: CASSLRQNSYNEQFF. The CDR3 DNA reads TGTGCCAGTAGCCTCAGACAGAACTCCTACAATGAGCAGTTCTTC.

The gene calls are TRBV7-8 and TRBJ1-5; 10 positions agree with TRBD1. The CDR3 loop spans 16 amino acids. Germline assignment: CDR1 SGHVS and CDR2 FQNEAQ. With V trimmed by 5 bases and J by 2 bases, 6 bases remained unmatched. CDR3 region: CASSVRQGAGNQPQHF. In DNA, the CDR3 is TGTGCCAGCAGCGTAAGACAGGGGGCGGGCAATCAGCCCCAGCATTTT.

V usage is TRBV10-1 and J usage is TRBJ2-3; possibly TRBD1 for D (5 bases). The CDR3 contains 14 residues. From germline, CDR1 is WNHNN and CDR2 SYGVQD (reference sequence). Trimming took off 3 bases at V and 3 bases at J, with 10 bases between the two ends. The CDR3 DNA sequence: TGCGCCAGCAGTGACAGGGTTGTTACAGATACGCAGTATTTT. This encodes CASSDRVVTDTQYF.

J is TRBJ1-3 and V is TRBV7-4, with a possible D match to TRBD1 (5 bases). Germline V gene data show CDR1 as SGHVT and CDR2 as SQSDAQ. V lost 3 bases to trimming and J lost 7 bases, with 19 bases between them. The CDR3 has 16 amino acids. In nucleotides, the CDR3 is TGTGCCAGCAGCTTGACACCGGGACCGTCGAGTAACACCATATATTTT. Amino acids: CASSLTPGPSSNTIYF.

In this sample, this clone turned up once. This chain's CDR3 is CASTVLAVSTDTQYF. The CDR3 DNA reads TGTGCCAGCACCGTTCTAGCGGTTAGCACAGATACGCAGTATTTT. The chain couples TRBV11-2 to TRBJ2-3, with 7 bases fitting TRBD2. The ends lost 7 bases at V and 0 bases at J; junction bases unmatched: 7. This CDR3 comprises 15 residues. Germline CDR1 and CDR2: SGHAT and FQNNGV.

This chain connects TRBV11-3 to TRBJ1-2; no definite D call. The length of the CDR3 is 14 residues. V was shortened by 2 bases and J by 0 bases, with 7 bases between the two germline ends. The V gene's germline CDR1 is SGHNT and CDR2 YENEEA. The CDR3 DNA follows: TGTGCCAGCAGCTTAAGCAGGACTAACTATGGCTACACCTTC. Protein: CASSLSRTNYGYTF.

V and J are TRBV6-5 and TRBJ1-6; D call uncertain. In germline, CDR1 is MNHEY, CDR2 SVGAGI. Trimming shortened V by 5 bases and J by 6 bases, and 11 bases separated the two germline ends. CDR3 length equals 14 residues. The CDR3 DNA follows: TGTGCCAGCAGTGACTGGCGGAGTAATTCACCCCTCCACTTT. Translating it yields CASSDWRSNSPLHF.

The chain links TRBV7-2 to TRBJ1-6; the D is unclear. Per the germline V gene, CDR1 is SGHTA and CDR2 is FQGNSA. The germline V and J ends were trimmed by 1 base and 9 bases, with 16 bases remaining between them. The CDR3 is 16 amino acids. The chain's CDR3 is CASSLGSAPTRSPLHF. The CDR3 DNA follows: TGTGCCAGCAGCTTAGGATCTGCCCCAACACGTTCACCCCTCCACTTT.

The chain recombines TRBV19 with TRBJ2-3, with a weak D call TRBD2 (5 bases). The germline V and J ends were trimmed by 5 bases and 0 bases, with 12 bases remaining between them. The germline CDR1 and CDR2 sequences are LNHDA and SQIVND (reference sequence). The CDR3 is 15 amino acids. The DNA of the CDR3 is TGTGCCAGTAGTGAAAGTCGGGGAAGCACAGATACGCAGTATTTT. The encoded protein is CASSESRGSTDTQYF.

J is TRBJ2-7 and V is TRBV11-2, with D possibly matching TRBD1 (5 bases). Trimming shortened V by 1 base and J by 6 bases, and 7 bases separated the two germline ends. This CDR3 is built from 12 residues. The germline V gene has CDR1 SGHAT and CDR2 FQNNGV. CDR3 residues: CASSLGRAEQYF. Written as DNA, the CDR3 is TGTGCCAGCAGCTTAGGCAGGGCCGAGCAGTACTTC.